Listed below are T cell receptor beta chains from one sample, sequenced in a study of shared clonotypes between healthy human individuals. The protocol was immunoSEQ multiplex PCR, while the TCRdb copy is restricted to in-frame clones and leaves out a portion. The sample holds about 480,000 clones; approximately 85% are singletons and the top ten take 10% to 15%. The sequenced sample was PBMCs. The source is a woman aged 40 to 50 in good health. Some clones in this sample may be carry-over from other donors' samples. CDR3s include the opening cysteine and the closing phenylalanine or tryptophan. The D gene is left open where the match is weak. The size entry is marked missing in some rows and otherwise reads once, few, many or a size class.

J | V | size | D | DNA | CDR3
TRBJ1-1 | TRBV28 | NA | NA | TGTGCCAGCCTTAAACTCCCGCCGAGCAGCGCTGAAGCTTTCTTT | CASLKLPPSSAEAFF
TRBJ2-7 | TRBV28 | NA | NA | TGTGCCAGCAGTGGTTACGAGCAGTACTTC | CASSGYEQYF
TRBJ2-5 | TRBV7-9 | NA | NA | TGTGCCAGCAGCTCGACCGAAGCGCGGGCCCAGTACTTC | CASSSTEARAQYF
TRBJ2-1 | TRBV10-3 | few | TRBD2 | TGTGCCATCAGTGAGTTTAGCGGGAGAGACAATGAGCAGTTCTTC | CAISEFSGRDNEQFF
TRBJ2-7 | TRBV28 | NA | TRBD2 | TGTGCCAGCAGAGGACTAGCGGGATACTACGAGCAGTACTTC | CASRGLAGYYEQYF
TRBJ2-3 | TRBV7-3 | once | NA | TGTGCCAGCAGCCCGGAGATCACAGATACGCAGTATTTT | CASSPEITDTQYF
TRBJ2-7 | TRBV14 | NA | NA | TGTGCCAGCAGCCATCCGAACCTGGGGAAATACGAGCAGTACTTC | CASSHPNLGKYEQYF
TRBJ1-1 | TRBV7-6 | NA | NA | TGTGCCAGCAGCCCGGGACGTACCAACACTGAAGCTTTCTTT | CASSPGRTNTEAFF
TRBJ1-5 | TRBV30 | NA | TRBD1 | TGTGCCTGGAGCCCGACAGGGGTCCAGCCCCAGCATTTT | CAWSPTGVQPQHF
TRBJ1-1 | TRBV18 | NA | TRBD1 | TGTGCCAGCTCACCGGGACAGGGATTGAACACTGAAGCTTTCTTT | CASSPGQGLNTEAFF
TRBJ2-5 | TRBV28 | NA | TRBD2 | TGTGCCAGCAGTCGGGCTACTAGCGGGTACCAAGAGACCCAGTACTTC | CASSRATSGYQETQYF
TRBJ2-3 | TRBV29-1 | NA | TRBD2 | TGCAGCGTTGAAGTAGCGGGGGGTTCCACGCAGTATTTT | CSVEVAGGSTQYF
TRBJ2-4 | TRBV28 | NA | TRBD2 | TGTGCCAGCAGTGCACCCGGGACTAGCGGGATCATTCAGTACTTC | CASSAPGTSGIIQYF
TRBJ2-7 | TRBV19 | NA | TRBD2 | TGTGCCAGTAGTAATCCGGGACTACAATACGAGCAGTACTTC | CASSNPGLQYEQYF
TRBJ2-7 | TRBV5-4 | NA | NA | TGTGCCAGCAGTCAAGGACTTATCTACGAGCAGTACTTC | CASSQGLIYEQYF
TRBJ2-7 | TRBV27 | NA | TRBD1 | TGTGCCAGCCGGGACAGGGGTCCAAACTCCTACGAGCAGTACTTC | CASRDRGPNSYEQYF
TRBJ2-1 | TRBV9 | NA | TRBD2 | TGTGCCAGCAGCATTCGGACTAGCGGATCGAGCTCCTACAATGAGCAGTTCTTC | CASSIRTSGSSSYNEQFF
TRBJ2-7 | TRBV4-1 | NA | NA | TGCGCCAGCAGCCAAGTCTTTATGGGCATGGAGCAGTACTTC | CASSQVFMGMEQYF
TRBJ2-1 | TRBV7-3 | few | NA | TGTGCCAGCAGCTTGAACCCTAGCTCCTACAATGAGCAGTTCTTC | CASSLNPSSYNEQFF
TRBJ1-5 | TRBV10-3 | NA | TRBD1 | TGTGCCATCAGGGGGACAGGCGACAATCAGCCCCAGCATTTT | CAIRGTGDNQPQHF
TRBJ1-5 | TRBV27 | NA | TRBD1 | TGTGCCAGCAATCAGCCCACCCCCCGCCCGGGACAGGGTAGTCAGCCCCAGCATTTT | CASNQPTPRPGQGSQPQHF
TRBJ2-1 | TRBV9 | NA | NA | TGTGCCAGCAGCGTAGCGCCCTCCTACAATGAGCAGTTCTTC | CASSVAPSYNEQFF
TRBJ2-4 | TRBV10-2 | few | TRBD1 | TGCGCCAGCAGTGAGGACAGGGGGCTAAACATTCAGTACTTC | CASSEDRGLNIQYF
TRBJ2-7 | TRBV28 | many | NA | TGTGCCAGCAGTGGGCGAATCGAGCAGTACTTC | CASSGRIEQYF
TRBJ2-6 | TRBV5-1 | once | TRBD2 | TGCGCCAGCAGTTGGGGACTAACCTTCCTCTCTGGGGCCAACGTCCTGACTTTC | CASSWGLTFLSGANVLTF
TRBJ2-1 | TRBV9 | NA | NA | TGTGCCAGCACAGGGGTCCCGCGCTCCTACAATGAGCAGTTCTTC | CASTGVPRSYNEQFF
TRBJ2-3 | TRBV6-1 | NA | TRBD2 | TGTGCCAGCAGTGAGGTCTTCTATAGCGGGAGCCGAACAGATACGCAGTATTTT | CASSEVFYSGSRTDTQYF
TRBJ1-5 | TRBV28 | few | NA | TGTGCCAGCAGTTTCTTCAAAAGCCAGCCCCAGCATTTT | CASSFFKSQPQHF
TRBJ2-7 | TRBV19 | NA | NA | TGTGCCAGTAGTCCATACTCGGACAGTTCCTACGAGCAGTACTTC | CASSPYSDSSYEQYF
TRBJ2-3 | TRBV27 | NA | TRBD1 | TGTGCTCCAAGGACCGGGACAGTTGGCACAGATACGCAGTATTTT | CAPRTGTVGTDTQYF
TRBJ2-7 | TRBV6-5 | NA | NA | TGTGCCAGCAGGGAAACAGGGCGCGAGCAGTACTTC | CASRETGREQYF
TRBJ2-7 | TRBV19 | NA | NA | TGTGCCAGTAGTCCCCAGGGGCATTTATACGAGCAGTACTTC | CASSPQGHLYEQYF
TRBJ1-4 | TRBV7-2 | NA | TRBD1 | TGTGCCAGCAGCCCAAACCCGACAGGGGTTGCTAATGAAAAACTGTTTTTT | CASSPNPTGVANEKLFF
TRBJ2-1 | TRBV9 | NA | TRBD1 | TGTGCCAGCAGCCATTTGGGGACAGGTTCCTACAATGAGCAGTTCTTC | CASSHLGTGSYNEQFF
TRBJ2-3 | TRBV7-9 | NA | NA | TGTGCCAGCAGGGTGGCTAGCACAGATACGCAGTATTTT | CASRVASTDTQYF
TRBJ2-1 | TRBV2 | NA | TRBD2 | TGTGCCAGCAGTCCTTCTAGCGGGAGGGCCAACAATGAGCAGTTCTTC | CASSPSSGRANNEQFF
TRBJ2-2 | TRBV21-1 | NA | NA | TGTGCCAGCAGCAAAAGGATACTAAAGCGGGTCGACACCGGGGAGCTGTTTTTT | CASSKRILKRVDTGELFF
TRBJ2-6 | TRBV6-5 | NA | NA | TGTGCCAGCAGAGGAGGGCTGGGGGCCAACGTCCTGACTTTC | CASRGGLGANVLTF
TRBJ2-7 | TRBV30 | many | TRBD2 | TGTGCCTGGACCCCCGGGACTAGGCCCGGTTCGGAGCAGTACTTC | CAWTPGTRPGSEQYF
TRBJ1-2 | TRBV6-5 | NA | NA | TGTGCCAGCAGACCCGGGGGGGGCCGGGGCTATGGCTACACCTTC | CASRPGGGRGYGYTF
TRBJ2-7 | TRBV28 | NA | NA | TGTGCCAGCAGTGTGCTGGACAGAACCTACGAGCAGTACTTC | CASSVLDRTYEQYF